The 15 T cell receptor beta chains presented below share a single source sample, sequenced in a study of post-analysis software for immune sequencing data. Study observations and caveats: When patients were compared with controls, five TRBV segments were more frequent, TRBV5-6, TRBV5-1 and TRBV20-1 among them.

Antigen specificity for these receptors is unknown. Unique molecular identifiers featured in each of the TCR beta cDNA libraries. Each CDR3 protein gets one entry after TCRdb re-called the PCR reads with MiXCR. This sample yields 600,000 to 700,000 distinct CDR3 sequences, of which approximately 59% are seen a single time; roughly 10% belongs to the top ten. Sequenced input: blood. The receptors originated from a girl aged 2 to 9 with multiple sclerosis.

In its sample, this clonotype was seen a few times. CDR3 sequence (DNA): TGTGCCACCAAGGGTGCCGCATTGAATGAGCAGTTCTTC. Residues: CATKGAALNEQFF. This chain links TRBV10-3 with TRBJ2-1; D is uncertain. Germline CDR1 ENHRY, CDR2 SYGVKD. V was trimmed by 10 bases and J by 7 bases, leaving 17 bases between them. The CDR3 has 13 amino acids.

For the CDR3, the DNA is TGTGCCAGCAGTTTAAACCCAAACTATGGCTACACCTTC. Translated, it gives CASSLNPNYGYTF. The rearrangement uses TRBV12-3 or TRBV12-4 and TRBJ1-2; no clear D gene. This CDR3 is built from 13 residues. Trimming stripped 2 bases from V and 2 bases from J, with 6 bases between.

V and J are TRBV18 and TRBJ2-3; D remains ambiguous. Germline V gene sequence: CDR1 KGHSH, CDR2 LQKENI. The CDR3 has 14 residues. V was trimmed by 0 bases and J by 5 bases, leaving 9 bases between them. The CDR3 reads CASSPPMERDTQYF. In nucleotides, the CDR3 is TGTGCCAGCTCACCACCTATGGAGAGAGATACGCAGTATTTT.

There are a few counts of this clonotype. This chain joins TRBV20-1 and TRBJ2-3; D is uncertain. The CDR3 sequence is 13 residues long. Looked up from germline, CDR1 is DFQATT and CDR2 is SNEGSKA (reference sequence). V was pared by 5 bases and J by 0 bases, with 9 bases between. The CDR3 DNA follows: TGCAGTGCTGTAGAACCTAGCACAGATACGCAGTATTTT. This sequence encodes CSAVEPSTDTQYF.

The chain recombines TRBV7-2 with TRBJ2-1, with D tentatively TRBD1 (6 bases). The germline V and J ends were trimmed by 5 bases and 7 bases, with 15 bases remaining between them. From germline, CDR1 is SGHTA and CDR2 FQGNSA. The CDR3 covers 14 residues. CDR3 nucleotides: TGTGCCAGCAGCCCTTCCGCAGGGGAAAATGAGCAGTTCTTC. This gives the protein CASSPSAGENEQFF.

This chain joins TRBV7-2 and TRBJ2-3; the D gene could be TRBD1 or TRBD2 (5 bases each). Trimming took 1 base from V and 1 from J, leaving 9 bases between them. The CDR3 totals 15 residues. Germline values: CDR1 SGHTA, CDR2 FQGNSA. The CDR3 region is CASSLGGTRTDTQYF. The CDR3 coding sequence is TGTGCCAGCAGCTTAGGGGGGACCCGCACAGATACGCAGTATTTT.

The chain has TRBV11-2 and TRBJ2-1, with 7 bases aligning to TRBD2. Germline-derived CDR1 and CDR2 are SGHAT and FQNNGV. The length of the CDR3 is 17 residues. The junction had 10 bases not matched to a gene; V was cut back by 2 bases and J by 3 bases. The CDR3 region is CASSLLPPERGYNEQFF. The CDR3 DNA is TGTGCCAGCAGCTTATTACCGCCCGAGCGGGGCTACAATGAGCAGTTCTTC.

The CDR3 DNA is TGTGCTAGCGGGATGGGACAGGGGATAGAGACCCAGTACTTC. It yields the protein CASGMGQGIETQYF. The chain employs TRBV7-6 and TRBJ2-5; 10 nucleotides align to TRBD1. The CDR3 sequence is 14 residues long. Germline-derived CDR1 and CDR2 are SGHVS and FNYEAQ. The entire variable domain, with the rest obtained from reference TRBV7-6 and TRBJ2-5, is as follows: GAGVSQSPRYKVTKRGQDVALRCDPISGHVSLYWYRQALGQGPEFLTYFNYEAQQDKSGLPNDRFSAERPEGSISTLTIQRTEQRDSAMYRCASGMGQGIETQYFGPGTRLLVL.

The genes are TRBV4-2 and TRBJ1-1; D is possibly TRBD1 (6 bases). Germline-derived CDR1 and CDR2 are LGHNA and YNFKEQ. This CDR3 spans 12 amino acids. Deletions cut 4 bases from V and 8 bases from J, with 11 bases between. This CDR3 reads CASSLDGQEAFF. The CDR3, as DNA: TGTGCCAGCAGCCTTGACGGACAGGAAGCTTTCTTT.

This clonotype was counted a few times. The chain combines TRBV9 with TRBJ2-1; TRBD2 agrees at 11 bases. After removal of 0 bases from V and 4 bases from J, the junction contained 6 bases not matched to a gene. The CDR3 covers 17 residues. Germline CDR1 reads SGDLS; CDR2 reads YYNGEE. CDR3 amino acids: CASSVVGSGGAYNEQFF. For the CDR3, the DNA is TGTGCCAGCAGCGTAGTGGGTAGCGGGGGGGCTTACAATGAGCAGTTCTTC.

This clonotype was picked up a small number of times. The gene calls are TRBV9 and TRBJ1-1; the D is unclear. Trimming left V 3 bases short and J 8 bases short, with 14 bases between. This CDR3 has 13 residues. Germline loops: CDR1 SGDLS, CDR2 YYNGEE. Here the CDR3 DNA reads TGTGCCAGCAGCGCCTTAGAAGGGCTCGAAGCTTTCTTT. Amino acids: CASSALEGLEAFF.

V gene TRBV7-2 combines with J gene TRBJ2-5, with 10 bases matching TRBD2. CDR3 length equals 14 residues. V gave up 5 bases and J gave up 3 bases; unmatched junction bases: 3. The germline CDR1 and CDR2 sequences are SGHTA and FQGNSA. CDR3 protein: CASSKRGGEETQYF. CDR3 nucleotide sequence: TGTGCCAGCAGCAAGCGGGGGGGGGAAGAGACCCAGTACTTC.

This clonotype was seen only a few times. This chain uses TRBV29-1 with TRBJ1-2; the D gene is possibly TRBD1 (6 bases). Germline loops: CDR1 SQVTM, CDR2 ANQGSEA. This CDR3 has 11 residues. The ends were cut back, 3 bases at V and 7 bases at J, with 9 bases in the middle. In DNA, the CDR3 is TGCAGCGTTGACGGGGGGCTTGGCTACACCTTC. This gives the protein CSVDGGLGYTF.

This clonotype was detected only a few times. The CDR3 DNA reads as TGTGCCAGCAGCTTAACCGACTACTACGAGCAGTACTTC. Amino acids: CASSLTDYYEQYF. J is TRBJ2-7 and V is TRBV7-6, with D maybe TRBD2 (5 bases). Trimming pared 2 bases from V and 3 bases from J, leaving 8 bases between. The CDR3 covers 13 residues. CDR1 and CDR2 from the germline V gene are SGHVS and FNYEAQ.

The CDR3 loop is CASSYLGTGELFF. CDR3 DNA sequence: TGTGCCAGCAGTTACCTGGGTACCGGGGAGCTGTTTTTT. The chain joins TRBV6-5 to TRBJ2-2; D call uncertain. The CDR3 consists of 13 residues. V was shortened by 2 bases and J by 5 bases, with 6 bases between the two germline ends. Germline CDR1 and CDR2: MNHEY and SVGAGI.